Below are 12 T cell receptor beta chains sequenced from a single sample in a study of cytomegalovirus exposure and HLA in healthy donors. Amplification used 60 Vbeta primers and 13 Jbeta primers. Assay: immunoSEQ multiplex PCR; the TCRdb copy retains only in-frame clones and omits some. The data contain 95,000 to 150,000 clones, approximately 67% of them singletons. Sample: PBMCs. The receptors derive from a man aged 18 to 35 in good health and CMV-seronegative.

This clone was detected a few times. This chain connects TRBV10-3 to TRBJ2-6, with 7 bases aligning to TRBD1. J was trimmed by 0 bases and V by 6 bases; bases with no gene match: 11. Germline V gives CDR1 ENHRY, CDR2 SYGVKD. This CDR3 is built from 18 residues. The CDR3 coding sequence is TGTGCCATCAGGAAAACCGGGACAGACAGCTCTGGGGCCAACGTCCTGACTTTC. It yields the protein CAIRKTGTDSSGANVLTF.

This chain connects TRBV2 to TRBJ2-7; 8 bases map to TRBD1. Germline V gene lookup returns CDR1 SNHLY and CDR2 FYNNEI. The CDR3 loop spans 14 amino acids. V was clipped by 8 bases and J by 0 bases; unmatched bases: 6. CDR3 nucleotides: TGTGCCAGCCTCGGACAGGGAAACTCCTACGAGCAGTACTTC. Translating it yields CASLGQGNSYEQYF. Full variable domain (rest looked up from reference TRBV2 and TRBJ2-7): EPEVTQTPSHQVTQMGQEVILRCVPISNHLYFYWYRQILGQKVEFLVSFYNNEISEKSEIFDDQFSVERPDGSNFTLKIRSTKLEDSAMYFCASLGQGNSYEQYFGPGTRLTVT.

The chain combines TRBV15 with TRBJ2-2; 9 nucleotides line up with TRBD1. This CDR3 has 14 amino acids. Germline CDR1 reads LNHNV; CDR2 reads YYDKDF (reference sequence). The junction had 5 bases not matched to a gene; V was cut back by 6 bases and J by 6 bases. CDR3 DNA sequence: TGTGCCACCAGGGCGACAGGGGGGTCCGGGGAGCTGTTTTTT. As protein: CATRATGGSGELFF.

The chain employs TRBV2 and TRBJ2-3; perhaps TRBD2 as D (6 bases). Germline CDR1 SNHLY, CDR2 FYNNEI. Trimming pared 6 bases from V and 4 bases from J, leaving 17 bases between. The CDR3 covers 15 residues. For the CDR3, the DNA is TGTGCCAGCAGGGGAGGCAGGGATAGAGCAGATACGCAGTATTTT. Its protein is CASRGGRDRADTQYF.

The chain links TRBV5-4 to TRBJ2-3, with D possibly being TRBD2 (6 bases). This CDR3 region has 15 residues. V was clipped by 5 bases and J by 0 bases, with 13 bases between them. The germline gives CDR1 SGHNT, CDR2 YYREEE (reference sequence). CDR3 nucleotides: TGTGCCAGCAGTTCTGACGGAGGGAGCACAGATACGCAGTATTTT. This sequence encodes CASSSDGGSTDTQYF.

As DNA, the CDR3 is TGTGCCAGCAGCTTAATTTCCGGGAGGGGCGGCACAGATACGCAGTATTTT. It codes for CASSLISGRGGTDTQYF. This chain connects TRBV7-2 to TRBJ2-3, with 8 bases aligning to TRBD2. Germline-derived CDR1 and CDR2 are SGHTA and FQGNSA. The V and J ends lost 2 bases and 1 base, in that order; junction bases with no gene match: 8. CDR3 length equals 17 residues.

This sequence joins TRBV13 and TRBJ1-1; D is possibly TRBD1 (5 bases). The length of the CDR3 is 16 residues. The V gene lost 3 bases and the J gene lost 7 bases, with 21 bases spanning the gap. Per germline, CDR1 PRHDT and CDR2 FYEKMQ (reference sequence). This chain's CDR3 is CASSLGGSGPRGEAFF. DNA of the CDR3: TGTGCCAGCAGCTTGGGGGGGTCGGGGCCTAGAGGTGAAGCTTTCTTT. The whole variable domain, remainder taken from reference TRBV13 and TRBJ1-1, is AAGVIQSPRHLIKEKRETATLKCYPIPRHDTVYWYQQGPGQDPQFLISFYEKMQSDKGSIPDRFSAQQFSDYHSELNMSSLELGDSALYFCASSLGGSGPRGEAFFGQGTRLTVV.

The V call is TRBV7-8, the J call TRBJ2-7, with 7 bases fitting TRBD2. CDR3 length: 12 amino acids. CDR1 SGHVS and CDR2 FQNEAQ come from the germline V gene. V dropped 5 bases and J dropped 9; count of bases not matched to a gene: 7. The CDR3 DNA follows: TGTGCCAGCAGCCCGACGGGGGGAGCGCAGTACTTC. Protein: CASSPTGGAQYF.

The rearrangement links TRBV7-6 to TRBJ2-3, with 8 bases aligning to TRBD1. The CDR3 spans 16 residues. Trimming at V came to 1 base and at J to 4 bases, leaving 7 bases not matched to a gene. The germline CDR1 and CDR2 sequences are SGHVS and FNYEAQ. The DNA for the CDR3 is TGTGCCAGCAGCTTAGAGGCCAGGGGGCTGGCAGATACGCAGTATTTT. This codes for CASSLEARGLADTQYF.

The chain joins TRBV14 to TRBJ2-5; D is ambiguous. The CDR3 runs 15 residues. Germline V lookup: CDR1 SGHDN, CDR2 FVKESK. Trimming pared 1 base from V and 4 bases from J, leaving 13 bases between. The CDR3 reads CASSQAQSSGETQYF. CDR3 DNA sequence: TGTGCCAGCAGCCAAGCGCAAAGCTCCGGAGAGACCCAGTACTTC.

J is TRBJ2-3 and V is TRBV7-3; a possible D gene is TRBD1 (6 bases). CDR3 length: 19 residues. Trimming cost V 1 base and J 1 base, with 21 bases left between them. Germline V CDR1 and CDR2: SGHTA, FQGTGA. CDR3 sequence reads: CASSLMPLQPRTGTDTQYF. For the CDR3, the DNA is TGTGCCAGCAGCTTAATGCCCCTCCAACCTAGGACAGGCACAGATACGCAGTATTTT.

In this sample, this clone turned up a few times. J is TRBJ1-1 and V is TRBV2; 8 bases are shared with TRBD1. This CDR3 is built from 14 residues. Trimming took 7 bases from V and 4 from J; bases not matched to a gene: 8. Germline V gene lookup returns CDR1 SNHLY and CDR2 FYNNEI. Written as DNA, the CDR3 is TGTGCCAGCACAGGACAGGGTGGGCGCACTGAAGCTTTCTTT. Protein sequence: CASTGQGGRTEAFF. Supplemented by reference TRBV2 and TRBJ1-1, the full variable domain reads EPEVTQTPSHQVTQMGQEVILRCVPISNHLYFYWYRQILGQKVEFLVSFYNNEISEKSEIFDDQFSVERPDGSNFTLKIRSTKLEDSAMYFCASTGQGGRTEAFFGQGTRLTVV.